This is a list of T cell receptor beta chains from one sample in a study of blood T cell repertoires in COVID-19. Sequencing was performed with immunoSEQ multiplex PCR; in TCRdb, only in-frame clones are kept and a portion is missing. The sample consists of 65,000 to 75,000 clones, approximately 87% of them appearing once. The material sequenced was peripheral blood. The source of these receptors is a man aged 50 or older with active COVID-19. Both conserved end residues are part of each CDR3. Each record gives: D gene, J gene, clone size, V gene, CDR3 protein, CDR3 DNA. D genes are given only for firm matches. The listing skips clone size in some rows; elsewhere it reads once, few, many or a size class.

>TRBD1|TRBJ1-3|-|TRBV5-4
CASSLDRAGNTIYF
TGTGCCAGCAGTCTGGACAGGGCAGGAAACACCATATATTTT
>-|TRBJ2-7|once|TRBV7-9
CASSYTGIEQYF
TGTGCCAGCAGTTATACAGGGATCGAGCAGTACTTC
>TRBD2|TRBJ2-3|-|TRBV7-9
CASSLASGRSYWTDTQYF
TGTGCCAGCAGCTTAGCGAGCGGGAGGTCGTATTGGACAGATACGCAGTATTTT
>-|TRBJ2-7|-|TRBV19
CASSIQNTYEQYF
TGTGCCAGTAGTATACAGAACACCTACGAGCAGTACTTC
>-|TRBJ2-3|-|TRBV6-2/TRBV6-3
CASSYSDYGSTDTQYF
TGTGCCAGCAGTTACTCAGACTACGGAAGCACAGATACGCAGTATTTT
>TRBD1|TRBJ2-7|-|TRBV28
CASSTGGAPYEQYF
TGTGCCAGCAGTACAGGGGGCGCGCCCTACGAGCAGTACTTC
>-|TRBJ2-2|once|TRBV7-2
CASSLVAQGDRTGELFF
TGTGCCAGCAGCTTAGTGGCTCAGGGTGATAGGACCGGGGAGCTGTTTTTT
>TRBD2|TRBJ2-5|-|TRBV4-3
CASSQVPTSGFPETQYF
TGCGCCAGCAGCCAAGTCCCGACTAGCGGTTTCCCTGAGACCCAGTACTTC
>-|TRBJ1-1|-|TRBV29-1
CSAETGRGTEAFF
TGCAGCGCTGAAACAGGGAGGGGCACTGAAGCTTTCTTT
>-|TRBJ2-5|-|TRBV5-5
CASSSSSGYQETQYF
TGTGCCAGCAGCAGCTCGTCAGGGTACCAAGAGACCCAGTACTTC
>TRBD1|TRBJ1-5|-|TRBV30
CAWSVPPHRGLNQPQHF
TGTGCCTGGAGTGTCCCCCCCCACAGGGGACTCAATCAGCCCCAGCATTTT
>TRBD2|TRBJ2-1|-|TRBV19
CASSIALSSGRVNEQFF
TGTGCCAGTAGTATAGCTTTAAGTAGCGGGAGGGTCAATGAGCAGTTCTTC
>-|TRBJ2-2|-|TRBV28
CASGRESGTGELFF
TGTGCCAGCGGAAGGGAAAGCGGGACCGGGGAGCTGTTTTTT
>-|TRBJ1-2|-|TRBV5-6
CASSFGQGHGYTF
TGTGCCAGCAGCTTTGGGCAGGGTCATGGCTACACCTTC
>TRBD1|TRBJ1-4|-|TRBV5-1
CASRRTGSTEKLFF
TGCGCCAGCAGACGGACAGGGAGTACTGAAAAACTGTTTTTT
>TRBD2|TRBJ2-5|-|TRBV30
CAWTRGWTSGSKETQYF
TGTGCCTGGACGAGGGGTTGGACTAGCGGGAGTAAAGAGACCCAGTACTTC
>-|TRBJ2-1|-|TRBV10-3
CAISYSDIYNEQFF
TGTGCCATCAGCTACTCAGACATATACAATGAGCAGTTCTTC
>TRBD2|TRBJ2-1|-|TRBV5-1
CASSLSGGVVEQFF
TGCGCCAGCAGCTTGAGTGGGGGGGTAGTTGAGCAGTTCTTC
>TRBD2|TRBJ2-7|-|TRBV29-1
CSAKTASGFYEQYF
TGCAGCGCGAAAACAGCTAGCGGGTTCTACGAGCAGTACTTC
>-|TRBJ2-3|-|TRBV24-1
CATSDFGGADTQYF
TGTGCCACCAGTGATTTCGGAGGGGCAGATACGCAGTATTTT
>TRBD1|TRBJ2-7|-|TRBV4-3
CASSQVPGGSSEQYF
TGCGCCAGCAGCCAAGTTCCAGGGGGAAGTTCCGAGCAGTACTTC
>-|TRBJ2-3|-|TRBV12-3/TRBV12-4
CASTTPSGDTQYF
TGTGCCAGCACCACACCCTCCGGGGATACGCAGTATTTT
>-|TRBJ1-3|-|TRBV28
CASSSRLSGNTIYF
TGTGCCAGCAGTTCCAGGCTCTCTGGAAACACCATATATTTT
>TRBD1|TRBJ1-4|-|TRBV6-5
CASSSRTGRNEKLFF
TGTGCCAGCAGTAGCCGGACAGGGAGAAATGAAAAACTGTTTTTT
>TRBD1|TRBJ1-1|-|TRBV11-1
CASSSRQGIAEAFF
TGTGCCAGCAGCTCACGACAGGGGATCGCTGAAGCTTTCTTT